These 26 T cell receptor beta chains came from one sample sequenced in a study of T cell repertoires in aging, cancer and after chemotherapy. Rearranged V-D-J TRB sequences were amplified with a mixed TRB-A/B primer pool. MiXCR, applied by TCRdb to the multiplex PCR reads, yields one record per CDR3 protein. The sample has approximately 9,500 distinct CDR3 sequences, about 25% seen once. Amplification of TCR beta used genomic DNA extracted from peripheral blood. The sequencing input was blood. Receptor source: a human donor in good health.

As concerns this clonotype: The CDR3 does not end in the conserved phenylalanine or tryptophan, so this is likely a read error. The chain combines TRBV18 with TRBJ2-7; no reliable D call. Trimming removed 3 bases from V and 2 bases from J, with 14 bases in between. The V gene's germline CDR1 is KGHSH and CDR2 LQKENI. The CDR3 runs to 15 residues. CDR3 region: CASSPSDGRPYEQYL. CDR3 DNA sequence: TGTGCCAGCTCACCCTCGGACGGAAGACCCTACGAGCAGTACTTA.

The chain is built from TRBV7-9 and TRBJ1-4, with a tentative D call TRBD1 (5 bases). The germline V gene encodes CDR1 SEHNR and CDR2 FQNEAQ (reference sequence). The CDR3 loop spans 18 amino acids. V dropped 4 bases and J dropped 0 bases, with 18 bases sitting between them. In nucleotides, the CDR3 is TGTGCCAGCAGCTCCACCGGCGGGGGTTGGGCAACTAATGAAAAACTGTTTTTT. Amino acid sequence: CASSSTGGGWATNEKLFF. The whole variable domain, filled in from reference TRBV7-9 and TRBJ1-4, reads DTGVSQNPRHKITKRGQNVTFRCDPISEHNRLYWYRQTLGQGPEFLTYFQNEAQLEKSRLLSDRFSAERPKGSFSTLEIQRTEQGDSAMYLCASSSTGGGWATNEKLFFGSGTQLSVL.

This clonotype is deemed medium-sized. The rearrangement links TRBV24-1 to TRBJ2-2, with a weak D call TRBD2 (6 bases). Trimming shortened V by 5 bases and J by 2 bases, and 14 bases separated the two germline ends. The CDR3 sequence is 16 residues long. Germline V CDR1 and CDR2: KGHDR, SFDVKD. The CDR3 bases are TGTGCCACCAGTGTTCGTGGGAGGCTAAACACCGGGGAGCTGTTTTTT. Translating gives CATSVRGRLNTGELFF.

This clonotype was detected only a few times. The V call is TRBV19, the J call TRBJ1-5; D unresolved. Between the trimmed V and J ends, which lost 3 bases and 3 bases, there was a span of 6 bases. Germline CDR1 reads LNHDA; CDR2 reads SQIVND (reference sequence). This CDR3 is built from 13 residues. The CDR3 loop reads CASSIIDNQPQHF. The CDR3 DNA sequence: TGTGCCAGTAGTATTATTGACAATCAGCCCCAGCATTTT. The whole variable domain, remainder taken from reference TRBV19 and TRBJ1-5, is DGGITQSPKYLFRKEGQNVTLSCEQNLNHDAMYWYRQDPGQGLRLIYYSQIVNDFQKGDIAEGYSVSREKKESFPLTVTSAQKNPTAFYLCASSIIDNQPQHFGDGTRLSIL.

As DNA, the CDR3 is TGTGCCAGCTCAGCTACAGGGGCTGGGGAGCAGTACTTC. The encoded protein is CASSATGAGEQYF. This chain connects TRBV18 to TRBJ2-7; 7 positions agree with TRBD1. Germline V gene data show CDR1 as KGHSH and CDR2 as LQKENI. There are 13 residues in the CDR3. V shed 5 bases and J 7 bases; nucleotides not matched to a gene: 8.

This clonotype is classed as medium-sized. J is TRBJ1-1 and V is TRBV29-1; no firm D call. CDR3 length: 13 residues. Looked up from germline, CDR1 is SQVTM and CDR2 is ANQGSEA. Trimming took off 6 bases at V and 0 bases at J, with 11 bases between the two ends. The CDR3 loop reads CSVASRVNTEAFF. Written as DNA, the CDR3 is TGCAGCGTCGCAAGTCGGGTGAACACTGAAGCTTTCTTT.

The chain carries TRBV29-1 and TRBJ1-1; 8 bases align to TRBD1. Germline loops: CDR1 SQVTM, CDR2 ANQGSEA. The CDR3 has 16 residues. The J segment lost 2 bases and the V segment lost 4 bases, leaving 12 bases of the junction unmatched. The CDR3: CSVVTGVAGANTEAFF. The CDR3 coding sequence is TGCAGCGTTGTGACAGGGGTGGCTGGGGCCAACACTGAAGCTTTCTTT.

This clonotype was counted a few times. The chain has TRBV15 and TRBJ2-1; 7 nucleotides match TRBD1. J lost 0 bases, V lost 1 base, and 6 bases had no gene match. This CDR3 region has 17 residues. Per the germline V gene, CDR1 is LNHNV and CDR2 is YYDKDF (reference sequence). CDR3 in amino acids: CATSRVRGRSSYNEQFF. The CDR3 DNA is TGTGCCACCAGCAGAGTGAGGGGGCGAAGCTCCTACAATGAGCAGTTCTTC.

This clonotype was found a few times. This chain joins TRBV6-1 and TRBJ1-5; no firm D call. Germline-derived CDR1 and CDR2 are MNHNS and SASEGT. The CDR3 is 14 residues long. Trimming shortened V by 4 bases and J by 4 bases, and 11 bases separated the two germline ends. The CDR3 bases are TGTGCCAGCAGTGTATCGGACGGGAATCAGCCCCAGCATTTT. Amino acid sequence: CASSVSDGNQPQHF.

V gene TRBV28 combines with J gene TRBJ2-1; D may match TRBD1 or TRBD2 (5 bases each). The CDR3 has 21 residues. Trimming pared 3 bases from V and 0 bases from J, leaving 27 bases between. Germline assignment: CDR1 MDHEN and CDR2 SYDVKM. The DNA of the CDR3 is TGTGCCAGCAGTTTTAGCTCCGAAGCCTTCCTCGGGGCCAGCTCCTACAATGAGCAGTTCTTC. Its protein product is CASSFSSEAFLGASSYNEQFF.

The sample holds a few counts of this clonotype. This rearrangement joins TRBV5-1 to TRBJ2-1; possible D gene TRBD1, 6 bases. Germline assignment: CDR1 SGHRS and CDR2 YFSETQ. The CDR3 contains 14 residues. The V gene lost 4 bases and the J gene lost 6 bases, with 14 bases spanning the gap. The CDR3 spells CASSTGQVGNEQFF. The CDR3 DNA reads TGCGCCAGCAGCACGGGACAAGTCGGCAATGAGCAGTTCTTC. Combining the CDR3 with reference TRBV5-1 and TRBJ2-1 gives the whole variable domain KAGVTQTPRYLIKTRGQQVTLSCSPISGHRSVSWYQQTPGQGLQFLFEYFSETQRNKGNFPGRFSGRQFSNSRSEMNVSTLELGDSALYLCASSTGQVGNEQFFGPGTRLTVL.

This chain joins TRBV6-5 and TRBJ1-1; D ambiguous. Germline assignment: CDR1 MNHEY and CDR2 SVGAGI. V lost 4 bases to trimming and J lost 5 bases, with 8 bases between them. This CDR3 is 12 amino acids long. The CDR3 region is CASSLARTEAFF. The CDR3 DNA reads TGTGCCAGCAGTTTGGCAAGAACTGAAGCTTTCTTT.

V and J are TRBV19 and TRBJ2-5; D could derive from TRBD1 or TRBD2 (5 bases each). In germline, CDR1 is LNHDA, CDR2 SQIVND (reference sequence). V was shortened by 6 bases and J by 5 bases, with 13 bases between the two germline ends. This CDR3 comprises 13 residues. CDR3 region: CASRPTGRETQYF. The CDR3 DNA follows: TGTGCCAGTAGACCAACGGGACGGGAGACCCAGTACTTC.

The chain combines TRBV6-6 with TRBJ2-1; 11 bases are a match to TRBD2. The ends lost 5 bases at V and 7 bases at J; junction bases unmatched: 10. The CDR3 spans 16 residues. CDR1 and CDR2 (germline): MNHNY, SVGAGI (reference sequence). Written as DNA, the CDR3 is TGTGCCAGCAGTGGGGGACTAGCGGCCTTGGGTAATGAGCAGTTCTTC. Protein sequence: CASSGGLAALGNEQFF.

The chain links TRBV28 to TRBJ2-2; maybe TRBD2 (6 bases). Germline loops: CDR1 MDHEN, CDR2 SYDVKM. V lost 4 bases to trimming and J lost 1 base, with 10 bases between them. This CDR3 comprises 15 residues. The chain's CDR3 is CASSWVGGNTGELFF. As DNA, the CDR3 is TGTGCCAGCAGTTGGGTGGGAGGGAACACCGGGGAGCTGTTTTTT.

This rearrangement joins TRBV28 to TRBJ2-2; TRBD2 aligns across 7 bases. The CDR3 loop spans 19 amino acids. CDR1 is MDHEN, CDR2 SYDVKM, per germline. The J segment lost 1 base and the V segment lost 4 bases, leaving 15 bases of the junction unmatched. The CDR3 DNA follows: TGTGCCAGCAGTTCGGCCACGGCGGGGGTTTATGAGAACACCGGGGAGCTGTTTTTT. It encodes CASSSATAGVYENTGELFF.

This clonotype ranks as medium-sized. V gene TRBV29-1 combines with J gene TRBJ2-5, with unresolved D. This CDR3 spans 12 amino acids. Germline CDR1 is SQVTM and CDR2 is ANQGSEA. V lost 6 bases and J 2 bases, leaving 10 bases between the germline ends. The CDR3 DNA sequence: TGCAGCGTGTCCCGGGCACAAGAGACCCAGTACTTC. Encoded protein: CSVSRAQETQYF.

Only a few counts were recorded for this clonotype. In nucleotides, the CDR3 is TGCGCCAGCAGCCAAGGGGGAGGGATGGAGCAGTACTTC. This sequence encodes CASSQGGGMEQYF. This chain links TRBV4-1 with TRBJ2-7; 7 bases are a match to TRBD2. The ends lost 1 base at V and 7 bases at J; junction bases unmatched: 4. From germline, CDR1 is MGHRA and CDR2 YSYEKL. The CDR3 length is 13 residues.

The rearrangement links TRBV20-1 to TRBJ2-5; tentatively, D is TRBD2 (5 bases). The CDR3 loop spans 12 amino acids. The germline V and J ends were trimmed by 1 base and 9 bases, with 12 bases remaining between them. The V gene's germline CDR1 is DFQATT and CDR2 SNEGSKA (reference sequence). Here the CDR3 DNA reads TGCAGTGCTAGAGTTCCGGGAATGGCCCAGTACTTC. It is translated as CSARVPGMAQYF.

Relative to its sample, this clonotype is medium-sized. The V and J genes are TRBV7-2 and TRBJ2-7; TRBD1 aligns across 8 bases. Losses at the gene ends were 4 bases for V and 0 bases for J; bases not matched to a gene: 8. This CDR3 has 16 residues. Germline values: CDR1 SGHTA, CDR2 FQGNSA. DNA for the CDR3: TGTGCCAGCAGCTCTTACCCGGGACAGGCCTCCTACGAGCAGTACTTC. The encoded protein is CASSSYPGQASYEQYF.

This clonotype was seen more than once but under ten times. This rearrangement joins TRBV28 to TRBJ2-1; D is uncertain. The ends were cut back, 7 bases at V and 5 bases at J, with 21 bases in the middle. CDR3 size: 16 residues. The V gene's germline CDR1 is MDHEN and CDR2 SYDVKM. The CDR3 DNA is TGTGCCAGCATCACTAACTGGGCAGAGGTTCACAATGAGCAGTTCTTC. Protein product: CASITNWAEVHNEQFF.

The chain couples TRBV13 to TRBJ2-3; TRBD1 might be the D (6 bases). The germline V gene has CDR1 PRHDT and CDR2 FYEKMQ (reference sequence). The ends were cut back, 5 bases at V and 0 bases at J, with 12 bases in the middle. The CDR3 is made up of 15 amino acids. CDR3 sequence reads: CASSHMGASTDTQYF. The CDR3 DNA reads TGTGCCAGCAGCCACATGGGGGCTAGCACAGATACGCAGTATTTT.

V and J are TRBV6-5 and TRBJ2-1, with D possibly being TRBD2 (5 bases). The CDR3 consists of 15 residues. CDR1 is MNHEY and CDR2 is SVGAGI in the germline V gene. The V end lost 8 bases, the J end lost 7 bases, and 21 bases lay between the germline ends. The CDR3 sequence is CASSPSGLPPNEQFF. The CDR3 bases are TGTGCCAGCTCTCCTTCGGGATTACCACCGAATGAGCAGTTCTTC.

This chain links TRBV24-1 with TRBJ2-5, with a tentative D call TRBD1 (6 bases). The germline gives CDR1 KGHDR, CDR2 SFDVKD. The CDR3 totals 15 residues. Trimming removed 1 base from V and 1 base from J, with 9 bases in between. The CDR3 loop reads CATSDFGRGQETQYF. CDR3 in DNA: TGTGCCACCAGTGATTTTGGCAGGGGCCAAGAGACCCAGTACTTC.

This chain uses TRBV6-5 with TRBJ2-5; 8 nucleotides match TRBD1. The CDR3 spans 14 residues. The germline gives CDR1 MNHEY, CDR2 SVGAGI. The ends lost 4 bases at V and 1 base at J; junction bases unmatched: 2. As DNA, the CDR3 is TGTGCCAGCAGTTTTGGACAGGGCCAAGAGACCCAGTACTTC. Amino acid sequence: CASSFGQGQETQYF.

The chain combines TRBV28 with TRBJ1-2; D is undetermined. Germline V lookup: CDR1 MDHEN, CDR2 SYDVKM. The CDR3 consists of 14 residues. V was shortened by 3 bases and J by 4 bases, with 12 bases between the two germline ends. The CDR3 region is CASSFQGASYGYTF. The CDR3 nucleotides are TGTGCCAGCAGTTTCCAAGGAGCCTCCTATGGCTACACCTTC.